This T cell receptor (beta chain) appears in the sequencing data of a study of technical replicates of blood from four donors. Clones were sequenced by immunoSEQ multiplex PCR, and TCRdb holds only the in-frame ones, with some missing. The sample consists of about 76,000 clones, 80% to 90% of them appearing once. There are 14 residues in the CDR3. Germline V gene lookup returns CDR1 SGHRS and CDR2 YFSETQ. The J segment lost 2 bases and the V segment lost 7 bases, leaving 4 bases of the junction unmatched. This receptor was taken from a human donor in good health. Some clones in this sample may be carry-over from other donors' samples. The chain is built from TRBV5-1 and TRBJ2-3, with 10 bases fitting TRBD2. Sequences were obtained from PBMCs. CDR3 loop: CASGTSALTDTQYF. Written as DNA, the CDR3 is TGCGCCAGCGGGACTAGCGCACTCACAGATACGCAGTATTTT.